What follows are 32 T cell receptor beta chains derived from one specimen sequenced in a study of blood T cell repertoires in COVID-19. The table came from immunoSEQ multiplex PCR; TCRdb's copy has only in-frame clones and leaves some out. The repertoire holds about half a million clones, with 89% as singletons. The sequencing input was peripheral blood. The receptor set was obtained from a man between 18 and 29 years old with COVID-19, enrolled during active disease.

The chain is built from TRBV11-3 and TRBJ2-1, with 11 bases lining up with TRBD2. Germline CDR1 SGHNT, CDR2 YENEEA. The CDR3 spans 17 residues. V lost 1 base and J lost 8; bases outside the gene matches: 10. The CDR3 bases are TGTGCCAGCAGCTTAGTTCGTTTTACTAGCGGGAGCGATGAGCAGTTCTTC. Translated, it gives CASSLVRFTSGSDEQFF.

V and J are TRBV13 and TRBJ1-2; 7 positions match TRBD1. Per germline, CDR1 PRHDT and CDR2 FYEKMQ (reference sequence). The J segment lost 8 bases and the V segment lost 0 bases, leaving 9 bases of the junction unmatched. The CDR3 runs 15 residues. This chain's CDR3 is CASSLGRQGGVGYTF. CDR3 coding DNA: TGTGCCAGCAGCTTAGGACGACAGGGCGGGGTAGGCTACACCTTC.

V and J are TRBV20-1 and TRBJ2-7; tentative D call: TRBD2 (5 bases). CDR1 and CDR2 from the germline V gene are DFQATT and SNEGSKA (reference sequence). The ends were cut back, 0 bases at V and 11 bases at J, with 11 bases in the middle. The length of the CDR3 is 11 residues. The CDR3 spells CSARDLFGEYF. The CDR3 bases are TGCAGTGCTAGAGATTTGTTCGGGGAGTACTTC.

This clone has more than one count but fewer than ten. The genes are TRBV19 and TRBJ2-5; D gene ambiguous. This CDR3 region has 11 residues. The germline V gene encodes CDR1 LNHDA and CDR2 SQIVND (reference sequence). Deletions cut 6 bases from V and 4 bases from J, with 6 bases between. DNA for the CDR3: TGTGCCAGTAGCTCCGGAGAGACCCAGTACTTC. This sequence encodes CASSSGETQYF.

V is TRBV29-1 and J is TRBJ2-3, with D possibly TRBD2 on 6 matching bases. Germline-derived CDR1 and CDR2 are SQVTM and ANQGSEA. Trimming cost V 4 bases and J 3 bases, with 14 bases left between them. The CDR3 length is 14 residues. This chain's CDR3 is CSVAGGVRTDTQYF. CDR3 coding DNA: TGCAGCGTTGCCGGCGGGGTTCGTACAGATACGCAGTATTTT.

The chain carries TRBV2 and TRBJ2-3; D perhaps matches TRBD2 (6 bases). Trimming took off 6 bases at V and 3 bases at J, with 10 bases between the two ends. The CDR3 is 13 amino acids. Germline CDR1 SNHLY, CDR2 FYNNEI. The CDR3 is CASRRDLTDTQYF. The DNA of the CDR3 is TGTGCCAGCAGGAGGGACTTAACAGATACGCAGTATTTT. The full variable domain, with the rest looked up from reference TRBV2 and TRBJ2-3, is EPEVTQTPSHQVTQMGQEVILRCVPISNHLYFYWYRQILGQKVEFLVSFYNNEISEKSEIFDDQFSVERPDGSNFTLKIRSTKLEDSAMYFCASRRDLTDTQYFGPGTRLTVL.

In regard to this clone: This sample also contains other DNA sequences that code for the same CDR3. The gene calls are TRBV18 and TRBJ1-5, with D maybe TRBD1 (5 bases). The length of the CDR3 is 13 residues. Germline loops: CDR1 KGHSH, CDR2 LQKENI. Trimming cost V 3 bases and J 5 bases, with 8 bases left between them. CDR3 in amino acids: CASSPDRDQPQHF. The CDR3 bases are TGTGCCAGCTCACCCGACAGAGATCAGCCCCAGCATTTT.

This rearrangement joins TRBV3-1 (or the pseudogene TRBV3-2) to TRBJ2-7, with TRBD2 as a possible D gene (6 bases). Trimming shortened V by 6 bases and J by 3 bases, and 9 bases separated the two germline ends. The germline gives CDR1 LGHDT, CDR2 YNNKEL (reference sequence). This CDR3 is built from 12 residues. DNA for the CDR3: TGTGCCAGCAGTTCGGACTACTACGAGCAGTACTTC. As protein: CASSSDYYEQYF.

V usage is TRBV27 and J usage is TRBJ2-1; TRBD2 matches at 12 bases. The germline gives CDR1 MNHEY, CDR2 SMNVEV (reference sequence). The CDR3 has 16 residues. Losses at the gene ends were 6 bases for V and 1 base for J; bases not matched to a gene: 4. This chain's CDR3 is CASREGTSGSYNEQFF. CDR3 coding DNA: TGTGCCAGCAGAGAGGGGACTAGCGGGTCCTACAATGAGCAGTTCTTC.

This clone was counted a few times. The genes are TRBV28 and TRBJ1-5; 7 positions match TRBD1. CDR1 and CDR2 (germline): MDHEN, SYDVKM. This CDR3 is built from 15 residues. Unmatched junction bases numbered 10, after V lost 6 bases and J lost 5 bases. The CDR3 nucleotides are TGTGCCAGCAGACAAACCCAGGGGGAACATCAGCCCCAGCATTTT. Its protein product is CASRQTQGEHQPQHF.

The V call is TRBV9, the J call TRBJ2-1; tentatively, D is TRBD2 (6 bases). V lost 2 bases and J lost 8, with 17 bases in between. The CDR3 runs 15 residues. From germline, CDR1 is SGDLS and CDR2 YYNGEE. CDR3 residues: CASSVLARGPDEQFF. In nucleotides, the CDR3 is TGTGCCAGCAGCGTTCTAGCGCGGGGACCCGATGAGCAGTTCTTC. Full variable domain (outside the CDR3, taken from reference TRBV9 and TRBJ2-1): DSGVTQTPKHLITATGQRVTLRCSPRSGDLSVYWYQQSLDQGLQFLIQYYNGEERAKGNILERFSAQQFPDLHSELNLSSLELGDSALYFCASSVLARGPDEQFFGPGTRLTVL.

The genes are TRBV27 and TRBJ2-1, with 9 bases lining up with TRBD2. J gave up 1 base and V 5 bases, and 12 bases lay outside the gene matches. This CDR3 spans 18 amino acids. Germline lookup yields CDR1 MNHEY and CDR2 SMNVEV (reference sequence). This chain's CDR3 is CASSHSAGGRWSYNEQFF. CDR3 nucleotides: TGTGCCAGCAGTCACAGTGCGGGGGGGCGTTGGTCCTACAATGAGCAGTTCTTC.

The J gene is TRBJ2-7, the V gene TRBV28; TRBD1 is a possible D gene (5 bases). The germline V gene has CDR1 MDHEN and CDR2 SYDVKM. The CDR3 has 13 amino acids. V lost 9 bases and J 4 bases, leaving 16 bases between the germline ends. The CDR3 coding sequence is TGTGCCAGTATCATTAGGGGTGGTTACGAGCAGTACTTC. It encodes CASIIRGGYEQYF. The entire variable domain, with the rest obtained from reference TRBV28 and TRBJ2-7, is as follows: DVKVTQSSRYLVKRTGEKVFLECVQDMDHENMFWYRQDPGLGLRLIYFSYDVKMKEKGDIPEGYSVSREKKERFSLILESASTNQTSMYLCASIIRGGYEQYFGPGTRLTVT.

Only one count was recorded for this clone. V gene TRBV5-4 combines with J gene TRBJ1-2; the match to TRBD1 covers 7 bases. The CDR3 consists of 20 residues. Looked up from germline, CDR1 is SGHNT and CDR2 is YYREEE (reference sequence). Unmatched junction bases numbered 24, after V lost 2 bases and J lost 5 bases. As DNA, the CDR3 is TGTGCCAGCAGCTTATCCCATACAACAGGGGCGAGGCGGGCCGGGTATGGCTACACCTTC. This gives the protein CASSLSHTTGARRAGYGYTF.

The chain is built from TRBV11-3 and TRBJ2-3; 7 nucleotides align to TRBD1. The CDR3 loop spans 16 amino acids. V lost 7 bases, J lost 2 bases, and 12 bases stayed unmatched. The V gene's germline CDR1 is SGHNT and CDR2 YENEEA. CDR3 sequence: CASTSSWDRDTDTQYF. The CDR3 region has the DNA TGTGCCAGCACCTCCTCTTGGGACAGAGACACAGATACGCAGTATTTT.

The J gene is TRBJ2-5, the V gene TRBV4-1; tentative D call: TRBD2 (5 bases). V was pared by 2 bases and J by 0 bases, with 16 bases between. The CDR3 is 17 amino acids. Germline assignment: CDR1 MGHRA and CDR2 YSYEKL. CDR3 protein: CASSQIPRGPNQETQYF. In DNA, the CDR3 is TGCGCCAGCAGCCAAATCCCCCGCGGGCCAAACCAAGAGACCCAGTACTTC.

The chain combines TRBV6-1 with TRBJ2-3; 11 bases are a match to TRBD2. Per the germline V gene, CDR1 is MNHNS and CDR2 is SASEGT. The CDR3 is 17 amino acids. The junction had 16 bases not matched to a gene; V was cut back by 3 bases and J by 11 bases. DNA of the CDR3: TGTGCCAGCAGTGATTCACGGAGCGGGACTAGCGGCCAAAAGCAGTATTTT. Protein sequence: CASSDSRSGTSGQKQYF.

V usage is TRBV3-1 (or the pseudogene TRBV3-2) and J usage is TRBJ2-3; 10 positions agree with TRBD2. Germline V lookup: CDR1 LGHDT, CDR2 YNNKEL (reference sequence). There are 15 residues in the CDR3. After removal of 1 base from V and 4 bases from J, the junction contained 2 bases not matched to a gene. As DNA, the CDR3 is TGTGCCAGCAGCCAAGGAGCGGGGGGGCCAGATACGCAGTATTTT. It specifies CASSQGAGGPDTQYF.

The V gene is TRBV15, the J gene TRBJ2-1; TRBD1 agrees at 8 bases. This CDR3 contains 14 residues. With V trimmed by 3 bases and J by 8 bases, 6 bases remained unmatched. CDR1 is LNHNV, CDR2 YYDKDF, per germline (reference sequence). As DNA, the CDR3 is TGTGCCACCAGCAGGAGGACAGGGTTCGATGAGCAGTTCTTC. Its translation is CATSRRTGFDEQFF.

The chain employs TRBV7-9 and TRBJ1-6; tentative D call: TRBD1 (6 bases). Trimming removed 5 bases from V and 7 bases from J, with 9 bases in between. Germline V lookup: CDR1 SEHNR, CDR2 FQNEAQ (reference sequence). The CDR3 loop spans 13 amino acids. The CDR3 nucleotides read TGTGCCAGCAGCCACCAGGGGAATTCACCCCTCCACTTT. Protein: CASSHQGNSPLHF. The complete variable domain, with remaining parts taken from reference TRBV7-9 and TRBJ1-6, reads DTGVSQNPRHKITKRGQNVTFRCDPISEHNRLYWYRQTLGQGPEFLTYFQNEAQLEKSRLLSDRFSAERPKGSFSTLEIQRTEQGDSAMYLCASSHQGNSPLHFGNGTRLTVT.

The chain couples TRBV5-1 to TRBJ2-3; weak D call: TRBD2 (5 bases). CDR3 length: 12 amino acids. CDR1 is SGHRS, CDR2 YFSETQ, per germline. V was clipped by 0 bases and J by 10 bases, with 9 bases between them. The CDR3, as DNA: TGCGCCAGCAGCTTGGTGGGAGAATCGCAGTATTTT. As protein: CASSLVGESQYF.

The chain has TRBV7-9 and TRBJ2-1; 12 positions agree with TRBD2. The CDR3 length is 14 residues. V was clipped by 4 bases and J by 9 bases; unmatched bases: 4. CDR1 is SEHNR and CDR2 is FQNEAQ in the germline V gene (reference sequence). CDR3 DNA: TGTGCCAGCAGCTCGACTAGCGGGAGTGGTGAGCAGTTCTTC. Protein: CASSSTSGSGEQFF. The whole variable domain, remainder taken from reference TRBV7-9 and TRBJ2-1, is DTGVSQNPRHKITKRGQNVTFRCDPISEHNRLYWYRQTLGQGPEFLTYFQNEAQLEKSRLLSDRFSAERPKGSFSTLEIQRTEQGDSAMYLCASSSTSGSGEQFFGPGTRLTVL.

The chain couples TRBV5-4 to TRBJ1-1; D gene ambiguous. Germline CDR1 reads SGHNT; CDR2 reads YYREEE (reference sequence). V gave up 5 bases and J gave up 0 bases, with 5 bases separating them. The CDR3 runs to 12 residues. In DNA, the CDR3 is TGTGCCAGCAGTGCGGTGAACACTGAAGCTTTCTTT. Protein sequence: CASSAVNTEAFF. The full variable domain, its missing parts supplied by reference TRBV5-4 and TRBJ1-1, is ETGVTQSPTHLIKTRGQQVTLRCSSQSGHNTVSWYQQALGQGPQFIFQYYREEENGRGNFPPRFSGLQFPNYSSELNVNALELDDSALYLCASSAVNTEAFFGQGTRLTVV.

The CDR3 coding sequence is TGTGCCAGCAGGGCCCCTCTCGGGACATCCTACCATGGCTACACCTTC. As protein: CASRAPLGTSYHGYTF. The chain couples TRBV27 to TRBJ1-2; the D gene is possibly TRBD1 (6 bases). The V and J ends lost 6 bases and 6 bases respectively, with 23 bases between them. Germline V gene lookup returns CDR1 MNHEY and CDR2 SMNVEV (reference sequence). The CDR3 length is 16 residues.

V usage is TRBV11-2 and J usage is TRBJ2-5; D might be TRBD1 (6 bases). In germline, CDR1 is SGHAT, CDR2 FQNNGV. V was pared by 2 bases and J by 4 bases, with 11 bases between. CDR3 length equals 14 residues. The CDR3 sequence is CASSLFGGRETQYF. The CDR3 nucleotides read TGTGCCAGCAGCTTATTTGGGGGCAGAGAGACCCAGTACTTC.

This rearrangement joins TRBV5-1 to TRBJ1-4; 7 positions agree with TRBD1. Germline values: CDR1 SGHRS, CDR2 YFSETQ. V shed 1 base, J shed 5 bases, and the junction held 2 bases outside the gene matches. The CDR3 runs 14 residues. CDR3 region: CASSLTTGNEKLFF. CDR3 DNA sequence: TGCGCCAGCAGCTTGACGACAGGGAATGAAAAACTGTTTTTT.

J is TRBJ2-3 and V is TRBV7-2; possible D gene TRBD2, 5 bases. Trimming took off 1 base at V and 4 bases at J, with 15 bases between the two ends. There are 16 residues in the CDR3. Per the germline V gene, CDR1 is SGHTA and CDR2 is FQGNSA. CDR3 DNA: TGTGCCAGCAGCTTAGGACTACCGTCGGGTGCAGATACGCAGTATTTT. The encoded protein is CASSLGLPSGADTQYF.

V gene TRBV7-9 combines with J gene TRBJ2-7; D remains ambiguous. The CDR3 runs to 13 residues. The germline V gene has CDR1 SEHNR and CDR2 FQNEAQ (reference sequence). The CDR3 spells CATNELRAYEQYF. In DNA, the CDR3 is TGTGCTACGAACGAGCTACGGGCCTACGAGCAGTACTTC.

The chain carries TRBV6-6 and TRBJ2-1, with TRBD2 matching 10 bases. The trim removed 6 bases at V and 3 bases at J, leaving 2 bases unmatched. The CDR3 has 14 residues. CDR1 is MNHNY, CDR2 SVGAGI, per germline (reference sequence). CDR3 bases: TGTGCCAGCAGGTTAGCGGGGGGCTACAATGAGCAGTTCTTC. As protein: CASRLAGGYNEQFF.

This sequence joins TRBV14 and TRBJ2-7, with unresolved D. Looked up from germline, CDR1 is SGHDN and CDR2 is FVKESK. This CDR3 spans 13 amino acids. V was cut by 1 base and J by 12 bases, with 16 bases left in between. The CDR3: CASSQGSGLSSYF. CDR3 DNA: TGTGCCAGCAGCCAAGGGTCTGGGCTCTCGTCGTACTTC.

This chain uses TRBV7-9 with TRBJ2-7; the D gene is possibly TRBD1 (5 bases). The CDR3 contains 13 residues. The V gene lost 3 bases and the J gene lost 5 bases, with 11 bases spanning the gap. Germline loops: CDR1 SEHNR, CDR2 FQNEAQ (reference sequence). The CDR3 DNA reads as TGTGCCAGCAGCTTGGTAGGGGTCCACGAGCAGTACTTC. It is translated as CASSLVGVHEQYF.

The rearrangement uses TRBV12-3 or TRBV12-4 and TRBJ2-5, with a tentative D call TRBD1 (6 bases). V shed 11 bases and J shed 6 bases, with 13 bases lying between them. The CDR3 sequence is 11 residues long. The CDR3 sequence is CASSQGQTQYF. The CDR3 DNA reads TGTGCCTCCTCACAGGGACAGACCCAGTACTTC.